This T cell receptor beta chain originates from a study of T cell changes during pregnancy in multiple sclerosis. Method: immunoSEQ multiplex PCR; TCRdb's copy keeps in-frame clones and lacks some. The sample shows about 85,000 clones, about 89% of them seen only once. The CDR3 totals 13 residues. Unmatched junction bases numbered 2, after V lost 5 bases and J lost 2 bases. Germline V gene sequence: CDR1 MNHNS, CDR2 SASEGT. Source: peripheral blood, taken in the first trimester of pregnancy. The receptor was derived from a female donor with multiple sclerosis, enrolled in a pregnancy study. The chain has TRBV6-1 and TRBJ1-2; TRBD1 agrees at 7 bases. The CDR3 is CASSPGQNYGYTF. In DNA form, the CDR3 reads TGTGCCAGCAGTCCGGGACAGAACTATGGCTACACCTTC.